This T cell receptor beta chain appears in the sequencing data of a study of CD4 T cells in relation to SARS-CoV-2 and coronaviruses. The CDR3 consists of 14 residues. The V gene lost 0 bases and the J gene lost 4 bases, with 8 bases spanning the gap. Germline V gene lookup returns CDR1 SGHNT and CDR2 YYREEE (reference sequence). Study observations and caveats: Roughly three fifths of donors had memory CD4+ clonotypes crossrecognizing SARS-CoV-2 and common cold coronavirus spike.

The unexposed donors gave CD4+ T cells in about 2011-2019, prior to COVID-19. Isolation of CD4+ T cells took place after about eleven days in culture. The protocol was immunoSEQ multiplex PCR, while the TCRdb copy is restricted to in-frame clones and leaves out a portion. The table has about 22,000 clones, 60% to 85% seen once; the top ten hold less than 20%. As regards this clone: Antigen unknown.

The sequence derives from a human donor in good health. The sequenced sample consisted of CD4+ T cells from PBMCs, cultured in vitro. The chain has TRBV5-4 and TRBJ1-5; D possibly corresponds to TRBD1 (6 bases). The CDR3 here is CASSLAGANQPQHF. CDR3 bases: TGTGCCAGCAGCTTGGCGGGGGCTAATCAGCCCCAGCATTTT.